This paragraph reports one T cell receptor beta chain. These data come from a study of T cell responses to AZD1222 COVID-19 vaccine. Measured with immunoSEQ multiplex PCR; TCRdb has only the in-frame clones, and not every one. The repertoire holds 70,000 or so clones, 83% seen once, with about 6.1% in the top ten. The source material was peripheral blood, sampled 28 days after the second AZD1222 dose. The source of this sequence is an adult who received the AZD1222 COVID-19 vaccine.

The CDR3 reads CASSGTGGRTGELFF. The CDR3 coding sequence is TGTGCCAGCAGCGGAACAGGGGGCCGAACCGGGGAGCTGTTTTTT. The V gene is TRBV6-2 or TRBV6-3, the J gene TRBJ2-2; 9 nucleotides line up with TRBD1. Germline loops: CDR1 MNHEY, CDR2 SVGEGT. This CDR3 region has 15 residues. V shed 6 bases and J 5 bases; nucleotides not matched to a gene: 7.